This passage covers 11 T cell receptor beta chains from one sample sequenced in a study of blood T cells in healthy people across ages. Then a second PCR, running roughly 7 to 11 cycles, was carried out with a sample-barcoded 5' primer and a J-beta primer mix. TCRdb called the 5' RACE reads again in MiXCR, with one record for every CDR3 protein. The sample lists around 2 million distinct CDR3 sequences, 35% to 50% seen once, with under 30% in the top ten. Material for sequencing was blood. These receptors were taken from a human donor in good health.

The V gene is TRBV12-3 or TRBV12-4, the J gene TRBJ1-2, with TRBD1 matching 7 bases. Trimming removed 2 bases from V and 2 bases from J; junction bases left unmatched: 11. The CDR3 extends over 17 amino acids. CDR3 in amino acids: CASSLYGGGDSNYGYTF. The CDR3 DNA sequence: TGTGCCAGCAGTTTATACGGGGGAGGGGACAGCAACTATGGCTACACCTTC.

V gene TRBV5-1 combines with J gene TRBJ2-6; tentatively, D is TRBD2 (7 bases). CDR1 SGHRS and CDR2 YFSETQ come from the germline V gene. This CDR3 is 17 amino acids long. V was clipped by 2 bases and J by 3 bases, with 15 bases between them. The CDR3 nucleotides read TGCGCCAGCAGCTTCGCGGTCGGGGGGCTTGGGGCCAACGTCCTGACTTTC. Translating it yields CASSFAVGGLGANVLTF.

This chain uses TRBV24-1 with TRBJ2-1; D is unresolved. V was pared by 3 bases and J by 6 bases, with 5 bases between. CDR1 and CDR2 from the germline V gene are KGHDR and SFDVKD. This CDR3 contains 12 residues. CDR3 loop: CATSDRINEQFF. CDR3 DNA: TGTGCCACCAGTGATCGTATCAATGAGCAGTTCTTC.

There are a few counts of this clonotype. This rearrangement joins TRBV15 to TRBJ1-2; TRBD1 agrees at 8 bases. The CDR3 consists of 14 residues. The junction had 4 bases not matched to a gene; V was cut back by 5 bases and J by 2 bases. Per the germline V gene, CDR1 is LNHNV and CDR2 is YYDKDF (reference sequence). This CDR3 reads CATSPRTGNYGYTF. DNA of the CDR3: TGTGCCACCAGCCCCCGGACAGGGAACTATGGCTACACCTTC.

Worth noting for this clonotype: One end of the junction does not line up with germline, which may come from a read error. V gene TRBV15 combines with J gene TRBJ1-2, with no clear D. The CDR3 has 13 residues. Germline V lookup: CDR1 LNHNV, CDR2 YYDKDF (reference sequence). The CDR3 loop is CAASRDGEDGYTF. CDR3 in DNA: TGTGCCGCCAGCAGAGATGGCGAAGATGGCTACACCTTC.

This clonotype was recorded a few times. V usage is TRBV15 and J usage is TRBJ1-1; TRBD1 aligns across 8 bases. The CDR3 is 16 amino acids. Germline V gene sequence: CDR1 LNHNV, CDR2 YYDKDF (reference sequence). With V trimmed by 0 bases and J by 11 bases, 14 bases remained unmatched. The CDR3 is CATSRDLRQGSRIAFF. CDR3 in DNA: TGTGCCACCAGCAGAGATCTGAGACAGGGGAGTCGAATTGCTTTCTTT.

CDR3 DNA sequence: TGCGCCAGCAGCCGACTACAGTCCTCCTATGGCTACACCTTC. Translating gives CASSRLQSSYGYTF. V and J are TRBV4-3 and TRBJ1-2, with D unclear. The CDR3 contains 14 residues. The V end was cut by 4 bases, the J end by 4 bases, with 13 bases between. Germline V gene data show CDR1 as LGHNA and CDR2 as YSLEER.

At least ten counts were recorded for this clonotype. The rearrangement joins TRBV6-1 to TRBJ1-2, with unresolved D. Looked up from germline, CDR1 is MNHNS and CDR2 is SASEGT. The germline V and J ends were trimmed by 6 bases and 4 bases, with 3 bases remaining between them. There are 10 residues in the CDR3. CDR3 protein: CASRSYGYTF. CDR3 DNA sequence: TGTGCCAGCAGGAGCTATGGCTACACCTTC.

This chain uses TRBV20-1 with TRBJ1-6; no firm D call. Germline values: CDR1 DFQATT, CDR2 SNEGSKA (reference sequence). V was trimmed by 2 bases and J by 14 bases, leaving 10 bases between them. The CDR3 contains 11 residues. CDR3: CSARYGVALHF. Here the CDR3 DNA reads TGCAGTGCTAGATATGGTGTAGCCCTCCACTTT.

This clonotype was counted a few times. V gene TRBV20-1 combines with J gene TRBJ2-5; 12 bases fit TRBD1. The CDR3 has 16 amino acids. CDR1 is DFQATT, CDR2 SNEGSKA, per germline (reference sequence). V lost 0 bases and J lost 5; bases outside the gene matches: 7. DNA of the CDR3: TGCAGTGCTAGAGAAGTGGGGGACAGGGGGCTGGAGACCCAGTACTTC. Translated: CSAREVGDRGLETQYF.

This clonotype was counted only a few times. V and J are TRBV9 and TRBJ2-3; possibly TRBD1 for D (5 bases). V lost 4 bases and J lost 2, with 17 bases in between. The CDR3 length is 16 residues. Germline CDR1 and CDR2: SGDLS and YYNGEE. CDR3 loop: CASSPLTVLNTDTQYF. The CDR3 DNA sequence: TGTGCCAGCAGCCCACTGACAGTACTCAACACAGATACGCAGTATTTT.